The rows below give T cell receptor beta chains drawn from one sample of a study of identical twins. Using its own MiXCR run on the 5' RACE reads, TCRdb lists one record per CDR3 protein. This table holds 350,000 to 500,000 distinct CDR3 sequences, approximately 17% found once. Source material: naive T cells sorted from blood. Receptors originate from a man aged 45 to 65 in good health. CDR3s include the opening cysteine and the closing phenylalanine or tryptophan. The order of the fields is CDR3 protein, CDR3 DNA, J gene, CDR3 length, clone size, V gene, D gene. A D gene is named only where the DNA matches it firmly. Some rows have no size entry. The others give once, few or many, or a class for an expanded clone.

CDR3 protein: CASSRWGAGETQYF
CDR3 DNA: TGCGCCAGCAGCCGATGGGGGGCCGGGGAGACCCAGTACTTC
J gene: TRBJ2-5
CDR3 length: 14
clone size: few
V gene: TRBV4-3
D gene: .

CDR3 protein: CSARDRLANEQFF
CDR3 DNA: TGCAGTGCTAGAGATCGACTAGCCAATGAGCAGTTCTTC
J gene: TRBJ2-1
CDR3 length: 13
clone size: .
V gene: TRBV20-1
D gene: TRBD2

CDR3 protein: CASTRGSPHFNEQFF
CDR3 DNA: TGTGCCAGCACTAGGGGTTCCCCCCACTTCAATGAGCAGTTCTTC
J gene: TRBJ2-1
CDR3 length: 15
clone size: .
V gene: TRBV27
D gene: .

CDR3 protein: CASSFGGPTGNQPQHF
CDR3 DNA: TGTGCCAGCAGCTTTGGGGGACCCACAGGTAATCAGCCCCAGCATTTT
J gene: TRBJ1-5
CDR3 length: 16
clone size: many
V gene: TRBV5-6
D gene: .

CDR3 protein: CASSQGQTGPKDGSIYEQYF
CDR3 DNA: TGTGCCAGCAGCCAGGGCCAGACAGGTCCGAAGGACGGGAGTATCTACGAGCAGTACTTC
J gene: TRBJ2-7
CDR3 length: 20
clone size: .
V gene: TRBV3-1
D gene: .

CDR3 protein: CSASREYYGYTF
CDR3 DNA: TGCAGTGCTAGCCGAGAATACTATGGCTACACCTTC
J gene: TRBJ1-2
CDR3 length: 12
clone size: few
V gene: TRBV20-1
D gene: .

CDR3 protein: CASRDSLYGYTF
CDR3 DNA: TGTGCCAGCAGGGACAGTCTCTATGGCTACACCTTC
J gene: TRBJ1-2
CDR3 length: 12
clone size: few
V gene: TRBV6-2/TRBV6-3
D gene: .

CDR3 protein: CASSPRPGLAQETQYF
CDR3 DNA: TGCGCCAGCAGCCCGAGACCGGGACTAGCCCAGGAGACCCAGTACTTC
J gene: TRBJ2-5
CDR3 length: 16
clone size: few
V gene: TRBV4-1
D gene: TRBD2

CDR3 protein: CSARRLAGPANTGELFF
CDR3 DNA: TGCAGTGCTAGAAGACTAGCGGGGCCCGCGAACACCGGGGAGCTGTTTTTT
J gene: TRBJ2-2
CDR3 length: 17
clone size: .
V gene: TRBV20-1
D gene: TRBD2

CDR3 protein: CASSFSGTHTEAFF
CDR3 DNA: TGTGCCAGCAGTTTTAGTGGGACACACACTGAAGCTTTCTTT
J gene: TRBJ1-1
CDR3 length: 14
clone size: many
V gene: TRBV6-2/TRBV6-3
D gene: .

CDR3 protein: CASSGGARNSPLHF
CDR3 DNA: TGTGCCAGCAGTGGAGGGGCGCGAAATTCACCCCTCCACTTT
J gene: TRBJ1-6
CDR3 length: 14
clone size: many
V gene: TRBV6-1
D gene: .

CDR3 protein: CASSFSGTHYNEQFF
CDR3 DNA: TGTGCCAGCAGTTTTAGCGGGACCCACTACAATGAGCAGTTCTTC
J gene: TRBJ2-1
CDR3 length: 15
clone size: .
V gene: TRBV27
D gene: TRBD2

CDR3 protein: CATSDGKGSTDTQYF
CDR3 DNA: TGTGCCACCAGTGATGGAAAGGGGAGCACAGATACGCAGTATTTT
J gene: TRBJ2-3
CDR3 length: 15
clone size: many
V gene: TRBV24-1
D gene: .

CDR3 protein: CASTSIYEQYF
CDR3 DNA: TGTGCCAGCACTAGCATCTACGAGCAGTACTTC
J gene: TRBJ2-7
CDR3 length: 11
clone size: .
V gene: TRBV2
D gene: .

CDR3 protein: CASSPQSGGRQPQHF
CDR3 DNA: TGTGCCAGTAGCCCCCAATCAGGGGGCAGACAGCCCCAGCATTTT
J gene: TRBJ1-5
CDR3 length: 15
clone size: many
V gene: TRBV19
D gene: TRBD1

CDR3 protein: CSARDILEEQYF
CDR3 DNA: TGCAGTGCTAGAGATATCTTAGAGGAGCAGTACTTC
J gene: TRBJ2-7
CDR3 length: 12
clone size: few
V gene: TRBV20-1
D gene: .

CDR3 protein: CSARISPFSLAGIYNEQFF
CDR3 DNA: TGCAGTGCTAGGATATCCCCATTTTCATTAGCGGGAATCTACAATGAGCAGTTCTTC
J gene: TRBJ2-1
CDR3 length: 19
clone size: many
V gene: TRBV20-1
D gene: TRBD2

CDR3 protein: CASSFELGDTYEQYF
CDR3 DNA: TGTGCCAGCAGTTTTGAGTTGGGTGACACCTACGAGCAGTACTTC
J gene: TRBJ2-7
CDR3 length: 15
clone size: many
V gene: TRBV28
D gene: .

CDR3 protein: CASRGTGVREQYF
CDR3 DNA: TGTGCCAGCAGAGGGACAGGGGTTAGGGAGCAGTACTTC
J gene: TRBJ2-7
CDR3 length: 13
clone size: .
V gene: TRBV6-6
D gene: TRBD1

CDR3 protein: CASSLAIQRERVVDNEQFF
CDR3 DNA: TGTGCCAGCAGCTTAGCTATCCAGCGGGAGCGGGTTGTAGACAATGAGCAGTTCTTC
J gene: TRBJ2-1
CDR3 length: 19
clone size: many
V gene: TRBV7-2
D gene: TRBD2

CDR3 protein: CATSTVSAQQYF
CDR3 DNA: TGTGCCACCAGCACCGTCAGCGCACAGCAGTATTTT
J gene: TRBJ2-3
CDR3 length: 12
clone size: .
V gene: TRBV15
D gene: .

CDR3 protein: CASSYARTVFLNSPLHF
CDR3 DNA: TGTGCCAGCAGTTACGCCCGGACAGTTTTTCTTAATTCACCCCTCCACTTT
J gene: TRBJ1-6
CDR3 length: 17
clone size: .
V gene: TRBV6-5
D gene: .

CDR3 protein: CASSYSLSRGTEAFF
CDR3 DNA: TGTGCCAGCAGTTACTCGTTGTCCAGGGGCACTGAAGCTTTCTTT
J gene: TRBJ1-1
CDR3 length: 15
clone size: few
V gene: TRBV6-2/TRBV6-3
D gene: .

CDR3 protein: CASRQGEETQYF
CDR3 DNA: TGTGCCAGCAGACAGGGGGAAGAGACCCAGTACTTC
J gene: TRBJ2-5
CDR3 length: 12
clone size: few
V gene: TRBV12-3/TRBV12-4
D gene: TRBD1

CDR3 protein: CASSFAGTSSGNTIYF
CDR3 DNA: TGTGCCAGCAGCTTTGCCGGGACGAGCTCTGGAAACACCATATATTTT
J gene: TRBJ1-3
CDR3 length: 16
clone size: many
V gene: TRBV5-6
D gene: .

CDR3 protein: CASRGLAGGAYEQYF
CDR3 DNA: TGCGCCAGCAGAGGACTAGCGGGGGGAGCCTACGAGCAGTACTTC
J gene: TRBJ2-7
CDR3 length: 15
clone size: .
V gene: TRBV5-1
D gene: TRBD2

CDR3 protein: CASSSRLRTGELFF
CDR3 DNA: TGTGCCAGCAGCTCTCGCCTGCGTACCGGGGAGCTGTTTTTT
J gene: TRBJ2-2
CDR3 length: 14
clone size: many
V gene: TRBV11-2
D gene: .

CDR3 protein: CAISETGWEDEQYF
CDR3 DNA: TGTGCCATCAGTGAGACAGGGTGGGAGGACGAGCAGTACTTC
J gene: TRBJ2-7
CDR3 length: 14
clone size: .
V gene: TRBV10-3
D gene: .

CDR3 protein: CASSLVLAGRHYEQYF
CDR3 DNA: TGTGCCAGCAGCTTGGTTCTTGCGGGGAGGCACTACGAGCAGTACTTC
J gene: TRBJ2-7
CDR3 length: 16
clone size: few
V gene: TRBV11-2
D gene: .

CDR3 protein: CAISPYTDTQYF
CDR3 DNA: TGTGCCATCAGTCCATACACAGATACGCAGTATTTT
J gene: TRBJ2-3
CDR3 length: 12
clone size: few
V gene: TRBV10-3
D gene: .

CDR3 protein: CSVGEGGNQPQHF
CDR3 DNA: TGCAGCGTGGGTGAAGGGGGCAATCAGCCCCAGCATTTT
J gene: TRBJ1-5
CDR3 length: 13
clone size: few
V gene: TRBV29-1
D gene: .

CDR3 protein: CAWSPDSNQPQHF
CDR3 DNA: TGTGCCTGGAGTCCGGATAGCAATCAGCCCCAGCATTTT
J gene: TRBJ1-5
CDR3 length: 13
clone size: .
V gene: TRBV30
D gene: .

CDR3 protein: CASSLGSPYNEQFF
CDR3 DNA: TGTGCCAGCAGTTTGGGTAGCCCTTACAATGAGCAGTTCTTC
J gene: TRBJ2-1
CDR3 length: 14
clone size: many
V gene: TRBV28
D gene: .

CDR3 protein: CAWSVLGEQYF
CDR3 DNA: TGTGCCTGGAGTGTACTTGGAGAGCAGTACTTC
J gene: TRBJ2-7
CDR3 length: 11
clone size: .
V gene: TRBV30
D gene: .

CDR3 protein: CASSPSGGLITGELFF
CDR3 DNA: TGTGCCAGCAGCCCGAGCGGGGGGCTTATCACCGGGGAGCTGTTTTTT
J gene: TRBJ2-2
CDR3 length: 16
clone size: .
V gene: TRBV9
D gene: TRBD2

CDR3 protein: CATSGSYNEQFF
CDR3 DNA: TGTGCCACCTCAGGGTCCTACAATGAGCAGTTCTTC
J gene: TRBJ2-1
CDR3 length: 12
clone size: .
V gene: TRBV27
D gene: .

CDR3 protein: CASSATLTTQYF
CDR3 DNA: TGCGCCAGCAGCGCTACACTTACGACGCAGTATTTT
J gene: TRBJ2-3
CDR3 length: 12
clone size: few
V gene: TRBV5-1
D gene: .

CDR3 protein: CASSLAILRASEHRELFF
CDR3 DNA: TGTGCCAGCAGCTTAGCGATCCTCCGGGCTAGCGAGCACCGGGAGCTGTTTTTT
J gene: TRBJ2-2
CDR3 length: 18
clone size: .
V gene: TRBV11-1
D gene: .

CDR3 protein: CASSLGLGTVPYEQYF
CDR3 DNA: TGCGCCAGCAGCTTAGGCCTCGGGACGGTTCCCTACGAGCAGTACTTC
J gene: TRBJ2-7
CDR3 length: 16
clone size: few
V gene: TRBV5-1
D gene: .

CDR3 protein: CATSVYYQDRGIYGYTF
CDR3 DNA: TGTGCCACCAGTGTTTATTATCAGGACAGGGGCATCTATGGCTACACCTTC
J gene: TRBJ1-2
CDR3 length: 17
clone size: many
V gene: TRBV12-3/TRBV12-4
D gene: TRBD1

CDR3 protein: CASSLGETYYEQYF
CDR3 DNA: TGTGCCAGCAGCTTAGGAGAGACCTACTACGAGCAGTACTTC
J gene: TRBJ2-7
CDR3 length: 14
clone size: many
V gene: TRBV7-2
D gene: .

CDR3 protein: CAISRTDYGYTF
CDR3 DNA: TGTGCCATCAGTCGGACGGACTATGGCTACACCTTC
J gene: TRBJ1-2
CDR3 length: 12
clone size: few
V gene: TRBV10-3
D gene: .

CDR3 protein: CASSLAGNPSYNEQFF
CDR3 DNA: TGCGCCAGCAGCTTAGCGGGAAACCCCTCCTACAATGAGCAGTTCTTC
J gene: TRBJ2-1
CDR3 length: 16
clone size: few
V gene: TRBV5-1
D gene: TRBD2

CDR3 protein: CASSLKRGLSTSEQFF
CDR3 DNA: TGTGCCAGCAGCTTAAAACGGGGACTTTCGACAAGTGAGCAGTTCTTC
J gene: TRBJ2-1
CDR3 length: 16
clone size: .
V gene: TRBV7-2
D gene: .

CDR3 protein: CASSGGTGPLAYNEQFF
CDR3 DNA: TGTGCCAGCAGCGGAGGGACAGGCCCTCTTGCCTACAATGAGCAGTTCTTC
J gene: TRBJ2-1
CDR3 length: 17
clone size: many
V gene: TRBV13
D gene: TRBD1

CDR3 protein: CASSPARDLTYNEQFF
CDR3 DNA: TGTGCCAGCAGTCCTGCCCGGGACTTGACCTACAATGAGCAGTTCTTC
J gene: TRBJ2-1
CDR3 length: 16
clone size: many
V gene: TRBV28
D gene: .

CDR3 protein: CASSGGTTSYEQYF
CDR3 DNA: TGTGCCAGCAGCGGGGGGACAACGTCCTACGAGCAGTACTTC
J gene: TRBJ2-7
CDR3 length: 14
clone size: .
V gene: TRBV9
D gene: .

CDR3 protein: CSARTGAQNTEAFF
CDR3 DNA: TGCAGTGCTAGAACAGGGGCGCAGAACACTGAAGCTTTCTTT
J gene: TRBJ1-1
CDR3 length: 14
clone size: many
V gene: TRBV20-1
D gene: TRBD1

CDR3 protein: CSARDFPETQYF
CDR3 DNA: TGCAGTGCCCGGGACTTTCCCGAGACCCAGTACTTC
J gene: TRBJ2-5
CDR3 length: 12
clone size: few
V gene: TRBV20-1
D gene: .

CDR3 protein: CASSLGHDSYNEQFF
CDR3 DNA: TGTGCCAGCTCCTTGGGGCACGACTCCTACAATGAGCAGTTCTTC
J gene: TRBJ2-1
CDR3 length: 15
clone size: .
V gene: TRBV18
D gene: .

CDR3 protein: CSAITLTGSYTEAFF
CDR3 DNA: TGCAGTGCCATAACCTTAACCGGGAGCTACACTGAAGCTTTCTTT
J gene: TRBJ1-1
CDR3 length: 15
clone size: few
V gene: TRBV20-1
D gene: .

CDR3 protein: CASGGIGDTQYF
CDR3 DNA: TGTGCCAGCGGCGGGATAGGAGATACGCAGTATTTT
J gene: TRBJ2-3
CDR3 length: 12
clone size: few
V gene: TRBV12-3/TRBV12-4
D gene: .

CDR3 protein: CASSQSSGGIYNEQFF
CDR3 DNA: TGCGCCAGCAGCCAATCCAGCGGGGGGATCTACAATGAGCAGTTCTTC
J gene: TRBJ2-1
CDR3 length: 16
clone size: many
V gene: TRBV4-3
D gene: TRBD2